This TCR beta chain emerged from a study of regulatory T cells in long-lasting Graves disease. Study results and limitations: Favored usage of TRBV28, TRBJ1-2 and TRBJ2-5 was recorded in persistent disease.

This clonotype was detected only a few times. As yet, its antigen is unknown. The V and J ends lost 7 bases and 3 bases respectively, with 14 bases between them. Germline CDR1 and CDR2: MNHNS and SASEGT. This CDR3 has 14 amino acids. iRepertoire HTBI primers and Arm-PCR of CDR3 regions built TCR beta libraries. TCRdb ran MiXCR on the multiplex PCR reads and lists one entry per CDR3 protein. The table lists roughly 430,000 distinct CDR3 sequences, about 17% of them singletons. The time point was: newly diagnosed GD, antithyroid drugs for less than 3 months. The TCR library was prepared using RNA isolated from PBMCs. The data were also submitted as part of a second study, on T cells in Graves' hyperthyroidism and ophthalmopathy. This second study notes: In blood, most of the thyroid clonotypes expanded above 0.001 were also present. Separation of ophthalmopathy from stable hyperthyroidism was achieved by a 13 V-J model. Model output signaled ophthalmopathy a median around 6.9 months ahead of onset.

The clonotype comes from a young woman with Graves disease. This sequence joins TRBV6-1 and TRBJ2-3; possibly TRBD2 for D (6 bases). Sequencing used peripheral blood mononuclear cells (PBMCs), obtained at new diagnosis, from a patient treated with antithyroid drugs. The CDR3 coding sequence is TGTGCCAGCAATAGACTAGGAGGAACAGATACGCAGTATTTT. Its protein product is CASNRLGGTDTQYF.